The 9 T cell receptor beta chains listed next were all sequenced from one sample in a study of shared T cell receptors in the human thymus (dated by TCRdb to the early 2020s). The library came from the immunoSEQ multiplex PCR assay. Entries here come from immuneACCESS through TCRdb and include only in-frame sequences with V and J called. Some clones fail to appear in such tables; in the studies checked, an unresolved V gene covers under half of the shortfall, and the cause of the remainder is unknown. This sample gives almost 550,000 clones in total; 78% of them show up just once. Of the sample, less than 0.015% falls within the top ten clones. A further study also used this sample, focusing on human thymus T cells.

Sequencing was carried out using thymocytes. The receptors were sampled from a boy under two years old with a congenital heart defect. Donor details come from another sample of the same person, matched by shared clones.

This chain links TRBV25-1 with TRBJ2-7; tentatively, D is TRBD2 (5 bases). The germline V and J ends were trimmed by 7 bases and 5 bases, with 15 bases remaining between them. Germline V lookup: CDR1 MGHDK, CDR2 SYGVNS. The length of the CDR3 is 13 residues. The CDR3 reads CASTKDSGDEQYF. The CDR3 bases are TGTGCCAGCACTAAGGACTCCGGCGACGAGCAGTACTTC.

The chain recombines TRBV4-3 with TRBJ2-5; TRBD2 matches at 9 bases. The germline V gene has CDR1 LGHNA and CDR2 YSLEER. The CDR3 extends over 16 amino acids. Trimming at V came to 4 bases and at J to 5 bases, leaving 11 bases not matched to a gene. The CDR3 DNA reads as TGCGCCAGCAGCCCATGGACCCGGACTAGCGCCGAGACCCAGTACTTC. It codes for CASSPWTRTSAETQYF.

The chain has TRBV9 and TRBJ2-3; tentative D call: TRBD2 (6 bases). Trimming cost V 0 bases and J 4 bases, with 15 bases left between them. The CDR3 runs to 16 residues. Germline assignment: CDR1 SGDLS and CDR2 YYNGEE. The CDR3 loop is CASSVDAGRLSDTQYF. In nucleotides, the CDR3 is TGTGCCAGCAGCGTAGACGCGGGGCGACTGTCAGATACGCAGTATTTT.

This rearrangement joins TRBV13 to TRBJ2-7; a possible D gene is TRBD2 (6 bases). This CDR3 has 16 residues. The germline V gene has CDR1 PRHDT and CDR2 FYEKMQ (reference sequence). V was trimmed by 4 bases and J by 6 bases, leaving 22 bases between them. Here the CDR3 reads CASSSPEEGHFGEQYF. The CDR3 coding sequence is TGTGCCAGCAGCTCGCCCGAGGAGGGCCACTTTGGCGAGCAGTACTTC.

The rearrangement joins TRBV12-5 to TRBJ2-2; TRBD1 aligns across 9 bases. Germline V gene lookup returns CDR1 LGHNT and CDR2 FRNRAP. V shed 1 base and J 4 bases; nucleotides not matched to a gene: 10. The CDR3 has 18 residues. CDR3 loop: CASGLGRRTGAFTGELFF. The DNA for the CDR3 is TGTGCTAGTGGTTTGGGCCGGAGGACAGGGGCCTTCACCGGGGAGCTGTTTTTT.

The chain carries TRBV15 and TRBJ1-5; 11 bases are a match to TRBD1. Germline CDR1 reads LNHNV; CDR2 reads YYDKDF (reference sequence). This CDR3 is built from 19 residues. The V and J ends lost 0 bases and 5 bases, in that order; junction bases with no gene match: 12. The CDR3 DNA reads TGTGCCACCAGCAGAGATGGGGGACAGGGGGGAAAGCGTGATCAGCCCCAGCATTTT. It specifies CATSRDGGQGGKRDQPQHF.

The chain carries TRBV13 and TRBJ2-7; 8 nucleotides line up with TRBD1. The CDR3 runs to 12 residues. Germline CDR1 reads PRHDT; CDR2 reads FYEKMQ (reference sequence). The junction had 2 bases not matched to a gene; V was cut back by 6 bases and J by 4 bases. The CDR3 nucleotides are TGTGCCAGCAGGTACAGGGGGTACGAGCAGTACTTC. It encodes CASRYRGYEQYF.

CDR3 sequence reads: CASNQWTVSNQPQHF. In nucleotides, the CDR3 is TGTGCCAGCAACCAGTGGACAGTTAGCAATCAGCCCCAGCATTTT. This chain uses TRBV28 with TRBJ1-5; tentative D call: TRBD1 (6 bases). The CDR3 covers 15 residues. Germline V gene lookup returns CDR1 MDHEN and CDR2 SYDVKM. V lost 7 bases to trimming and J lost 0 bases, with 13 bases between them.

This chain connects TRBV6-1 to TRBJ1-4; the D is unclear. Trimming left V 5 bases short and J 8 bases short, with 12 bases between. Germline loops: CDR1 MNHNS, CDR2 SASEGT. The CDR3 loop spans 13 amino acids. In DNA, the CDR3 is TGTGCCAGCAGTTCACGTGACGGGGAAAAACTGTTTTTT. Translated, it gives CASSSRDGEKLFF.